This T cell receptor (beta chain) stems from a study of STAT5B mutations in CD4+ large granular lymphocyte leukemia (dated by TCRdb to 2022 to 2024). Notes on the research overall: Among the healthy controls, the CDR3 'QG' motif was associated with a particular HLA allele. The study compared the TCRbeta repertoires of patients with CD4+ T-cell large granular lymphocyte leukemia against the TCRbeta repertoires of healthy blood donors. Flow cytometry on FACSCanto II or FACSVerse showed that the purified fractions were more than 95% pure among lymphocytes.

The immunoSEQ assay at survey resolution was used to sequence TCRbeta rearrangements from genomic DNA. In the authors' own workflow: In the TCR sequencing data, the lowest productive clonotype frequency that could be detected was 2.59 x 10-5. Only productive TCRbeta rearrangements, defined as complete and in-frame sequences, were included in the analyses. The clonality of each sample was calculated as Simpson clonality in the immunoSEQ Analyzer version 3.0. Clones were binned by frequency as very rare, small, medium, large (1-20%) or hyperexpanded (>20%). Generation probabilities were estimated with OLGA 1.2.3, V-gene circos plots were made with VDJtools, specificities were looked up in VDJdb, and CDR3 motifs were identified with GLIPH. The table was pulled from immuneACCESS by TCRdb, which kept in-frame rearrangements only. Such tables lose some clones; where checked, under half of the loss comes from unresolved V genes, and the rest has no known cause. The DNA was the basis for D and trimming; V, J and clone size are from that table. This sample comprises roughly 40,000 clones, approximately 84% of them detected only once. The ten largest clones represent 0.35% of the sample.

Points the paper makes about the study in general: The data were not HLA-matched, and the higher clonality in CD4+ T-LGLL than in CD8+ T-LGLL could be due to the relatively small sample size. TRBV06-family usage was enriched among the top patient clones (8/27) compared with healthy controls (2/35). Greater clonality appeared to be present in CD4-sorted patient repertoires than in healthy CD4+ repertoires, and the difference was retained after the putative leukemic clones were removed. The main leukemic clonotypes were found to be private to each patient, although roughly a quarter of the main leukemic clonotypes were detected at low frequency in the non-leukemic repertoires of other patients.

Healthy controls were roughly 40 blood donors whose buffy coats came from the Finnish Red Cross blood service. All TCR-sequenced material derived from peripheral blood: patient blood samples and healthy donor buffy coats. Ficoll-Hypaque gradient centrifugation was used to isolate peripheral blood mononuclear cells. Magnetic purification was used to isolate CD4+ cells from the buffy coats of the healthy controls. Genomic DNA was extracted with the Gentra Puregene Cell and Tissue kit and quantified on a Qubit 2.0 fluorometer. Trimming at the junction amounts to 6 bases on V and 5 bases on J, and the germline ends lie 13 bases apart. Based on the germline V gene, the CDR1 and CDR2 sequences are MDHEN and SYDVKM. Including the terminal cysteine and phenylalanine, the CDR3 comprises 13 residues. Just CDR3 DNA is preserved here, 39 bases in frame from base 1. A word on this clone: Its cognate antigen has yet to be identified. Nothing much larger sits one base from this clone, and base qualities are not available.

The sequence was collected from a human donor in good health. The sequence joins TRBV28 to TRBJ2-5, and perhaps TRBD1 as D gene, on 7 matching bases. Sequencing was carried out using CD4+ T cells from blood buffy coats. In nucleotide form, the sequence is TGTGCCAGCAGGCGTCAGGGGGGCGAGACCCAGTACTTC. Its coded protein is CASRRQGGETQYF.